This note documents a single T cell receptor beta chain sequence. The antigen is not known. A sample-barcoded 5' primer and a J-beta primer mix were used in a second PCR of roughly 7 to 11 cycles. One entry per CDR3 protein results from TCRdb running MiXCR on the 5' RACE reads. The sample has about 670,000 distinct CDR3 sequences, 40% to 50% seen once. Germline V gives CDR1 SGHKS, CDR2 YYEKEE (reference sequence). Trimming removed 0 bases from V and 7 bases from J; junction bases left unmatched: 2. This CDR3 region has 14 residues. This specimen belongs to a study of blood T cells in healthy people across ages. Study-level results: Per-million-T-cell TCR beta diversity fell roughly linearly with age.

Sequencing was done on a sample of blood. The chain carries TRBV5-5 and TRBJ1-4; the match to TRBD1 covers 8 bases. The origin of this receptor is an elderly man in good health. CDR3 protein: CASSLGTGTEKLFF. The CDR3 region has the DNA TGTGCCAGCAGCTTGGGGACAGGGACTGAAAAACTGTTTTTT. The full variable domain, rest sourced from reference TRBV5-5 and TRBJ1-4, is DAGVTQSPTHLIKTRGQQVTLRCSPISGHKSVSWYQQVLGQGPQFIFQYYEKEERGRGNFPDRFSARQFPNYSSELNVNALLLGDSALYLCASSLGTGTEKLFFGSGTQLSVL.